This T cell receptor (beta chain) was sequenced in a study of cytomegalovirus exposure and HLA in healthy donors. This clone was detected only a few times. Antigen specificity is unknown. Broader study findings: CMV serostatus alone was available as immune exposure information. With high specificity and sensitivity, the classifier reportedly diagnosed cytomegalovirus status. An Asian-associated ancestry cluster reportedly showed fewer N-insertions than the roughly 700-donor mean in a later analysis.

It was with 60 Vbeta and 13 Jbeta primers that the PCR ran. The repertoire was sequenced with immunoSEQ multiplex PCR; TCRdb's copy has only in-frame clones and lacks some. The sample consists of under 95,000 clones, around 75% of them appearing once. The germline V and J ends were trimmed by 7 bases and 0 bases, with 13 bases remaining between them. CDR3 length: 15 amino acids. Germline V gene lookup returns CDR1 SEHNR and CDR2 FQNEAQ (reference sequence). Sequenced material: PBMCs. The TCR originated in a woman in her 40s in good health and CMV-seropositive. The chain links TRBV7-9 to TRBJ2-1, with D possibly matching TRBD2 (5 bases). The DNA of the CDR3 is TGTGCCAGCACCCGGGGAGATTTCTCCTACAATGAGCAGTTCTTC. Translation: CASTRGDFSYNEQFF.